Below are 12 T cell receptor beta chains sequenced from a single sample in a study of technical replicates of blood from a handful of donors. Measured with immunoSEQ multiplex PCR; TCRdb has only the in-frame clones, and not every one. The sample includes about 70,000 clones, nearly 98% of them seen just once. The specimen sequenced was T cells isolated from PBMCs. The origin of the receptors is a human donor in good health.

The rearrangement links TRBV29-1 to TRBJ2-1; D ambiguous. The germline gives CDR1 SQVTM, CDR2 ANQGSEA. This CDR3 is built from 11 residues. Trimming removed 4 bases at V and 5 bases at J, with 6 bases between. The CDR3 spells CSVVRNNEQFF. CDR3 coding DNA: TGCAGCGTTGTCAGAAACAATGAGCAGTTCTTC.

This clone has just one count. V gene TRBV5-1 combines with J gene TRBJ2-7, with TRBD1 matching 11 bases. The CDR3 consists of 15 residues. V shed 4 bases, J shed 2 bases, and the junction held 5 bases outside the gene matches. The germline CDR1 and CDR2 sequences are SGHRS and YFSETQ. In DNA, the CDR3 is TGCGCCAGCAGCGCCGGGACAGGGGGAACCTACGAGCAGTACTTC. Amino acids: CASSAGTGGTYEQYF.

Comment on this clone: The limits of the CDR3 on the DNA are not certain, so only TCRdb's listed CDR3 is given. The CDR3 protein is CASSFGDGTGELGF. This sequence joins TRBV5-1 and TRBJ2-7; TRBD1 is the table's D call and was not checked against the DNA. The CDR3 totals 14 residues, both ends included. CDR1 and CDR2 from the germline V gene are SGHRS and YFSETQ.

CDR3 coding DNA: TGTGCCAGCAGTCGGCCTCCGGGGAGGGAAAAACTGTTTTTT. The encoded protein is CASSRPPGREKLFF. The rearrangement uses TRBV6-6 and TRBJ1-4; D is unresolved. V was shortened by 5 bases and J by 8 bases, with 15 bases between the two germline ends. Germline CDR1 and CDR2: MNHNY and SVGAGI (reference sequence). This CDR3 is 14 amino acids long.

V and J are TRBV4-1 and TRBJ2-3; D is possibly TRBD1 (6 bases). The germline gives CDR1 MGHRA, CDR2 YSYEKL. The CDR3 contains 14 residues. Trimming stripped 1 base from V and 2 bases from J, with 7 bases between. The CDR3 nucleotides read TGCGCCAGCAGCCAAGGGGACAACACAGATACGCAGTATTTT. Protein product: CASSQGDNTDTQYF.

The V and J genes are TRBV27 and TRBJ1-2; 7 bases agree with TRBD1. The germline V gene has CDR1 MNHEY and CDR2 SMNVEV (reference sequence). Trimming took 4 bases from V and 6 from J; bases not matched to a gene: 14. The CDR3 covers 16 residues. The CDR3 here is CASSYRQGSFVHGYTF. CDR3 DNA: TGTGCCAGCAGTTATCGACAGGGTTCTTTCGTCCATGGCTACACCTTC.

CDR3 protein: CASSDQGNTEAFF. Written as DNA, the CDR3 is TGTGCCAGCAGCGATCAGGGGAACACTGAAGCTTTCTTT. The chain is built from TRBV6-1 and TRBJ1-1, with D maybe TRBD1 (5 bases). Germline CDR1 MNHNS, CDR2 SASEGT. The CDR3 has 13 residues. Trimming took off 6 bases at V and 1 base at J, with 9 bases between the two ends.

Comments on this clone: A junction boundary mismatches the germline segment, possibly from a read error. The rearrangement uses TRBV7-7 and TRBJ2-5, with 9 bases matching TRBD1. This CDR3 is built from 16 residues. Germline loops: CDR1 SSHAT, CDR2 FNYEAQ (reference sequence). The DNA of the CDR3 is TGTGCTAGCAGCTTAGGGGGACAGGGATCGCTGGAGACCCAGTACTTC. This translates into CASSLGGQGSLETQYF.

The chain employs TRBV9 and TRBJ2-3; 8 bases align to TRBD2. The CDR3 contains 16 residues. Germline trimming cut 4 bases from V and 1 base from J; bases unmatched to any gene: 8. The germline gives CDR1 SGDLS, CDR2 YYNGEE. The CDR3 protein is CASSIGWRGGTDTQYF. The CDR3 DNA reads TGTGCCAGCAGCATAGGGTGGCGGGGGGGCACAGATACGCAGTATTTT.

V usage is TRBV7-3 and J usage is TRBJ2-2; 7 bases fit TRBD1. The CDR3 has 18 residues. J gave up 2 bases and V 5 bases, and 14 bases lay outside the gene matches. Germline assignment: CDR1 SGHTA and CDR2 FQGTGA. This CDR3 is CASSPLGGRDSNTGELFF. CDR3 in DNA: TGTGCCAGCAGCCCTCTAGGGGGTCGGGACAGTAACACCGGGGAGCTGTTTTTT.

The rearrangement joins TRBV27 to TRBJ1-1; D is ambiguous. Trimming left V 6 bases short and J 4 bases short, with 9 bases between. The CDR3 covers 12 residues. Germline lookup yields CDR1 MNHEY and CDR2 SMNVEV (reference sequence). CDR3 protein: CASRAAPTEAFF. The CDR3 bases are TGTGCCAGCAGAGCAGCGCCCACTGAAGCTTTCTTT.

The chain combines TRBV7-9 with TRBJ1-2; TRBD1 matches at 9 bases. V was clipped by 0 bases and J by 5 bases; unmatched bases: 10. Germline CDR1 is SEHNR and CDR2 is FQNEAQ (reference sequence). This CDR3 has 17 residues. The CDR3 reads CASSLATGTGRLYGYTF. In DNA form, the CDR3 reads TGTGCCAGCAGCTTAGCGACCGGGACAGGGAGGCTTTATGGCTACACCTTC. The full variable domain, rest sourced from reference TRBV7-9 and TRBJ1-2, is DTGVSQNPRHKITKRGQNVTFRCDPISEHNRLYWYRQTLGQGPEFLTYFQNEAQLEKSRLLSDRFSAERPKGSFSTLEIQRTEQGDSAMYLCASSLATGTGRLYGYTFGSGTRLTVV.